The 29 T cell receptor beta chains reported below all come from one sample, sequenced in a study of T cell responses to AZD1222 COVID-19 vaccine. Sequencing was performed with immunoSEQ multiplex PCR; in TCRdb, only in-frame clones are kept and a portion is missing. The table has 120,000 to 150,000 clones, roughly 90% seen once; the top ten hold around 5%. The source was peripheral blood, collected 28 days after the second dose of the MenACWY control vaccine. Receptor source: an adult who received the MenACWY meningococcal vaccine as a control.

Comments on this clone: Compared with germline, one end of the junction differs, possibly owing to a read error. The rearrangement uses TRBV7-8 and TRBJ1-1; D ambiguous. The CDR3 extends over 14 amino acids. Germline CDR1 SGHVS, CDR2 FQNEAQ. In DNA, the CDR3 is TGTGCCAGCAGCGTAGCCCCGGCCCTACCTGAAGCTTTCTTT. This sequence encodes CASSVAPALPEAFF.

In DNA form, the CDR3 reads TGTGCCAGCAGCCGCGACGGATACGAGCAGTACTTC. Translation gives CASSRDGYEQYF. The chain couples TRBV6-5 to TRBJ2-7; D is ambiguous. The V gene lost 6 bases and the J gene lost 4 bases, with 10 bases spanning the gap. Germline CDR1 is MNHEY and CDR2 is SVGAGI. CDR3 length: 12 amino acids.

The V and J genes are TRBV7-8 and TRBJ1-1; 9 bases are shared with TRBD1. There are 16 residues in the CDR3. CDR1 is SGHVS, CDR2 FQNEAQ, per germline. J gave up 0 bases and V 1 base, and 3 bases lay outside the gene matches. CDR3 DNA sequence: TGTGCCAGCAGCTTAGGGGGACAGGGAATGAACACTGAAGCTTTCTTT. Its translation: CASSLGGQGMNTEAFF.

The CDR3 here is CASSFAGTQRYEQYF. CDR3 nucleotide sequence: TGTGCCAGCAGTTTCGCCGGGACTCAACGCTACGAGCAGTACTTC. The chain joins TRBV28 to TRBJ2-7, with D possibly matching TRBD2 (6 bases). V lost 3 bases, J lost 3 bases, and 15 bases lay in between. CDR3 length: 15 residues. Germline lookup yields CDR1 MDHEN and CDR2 SYDVKM.

The chain combines TRBV9 with TRBJ1-1; no clear D. This CDR3 contains 14 residues. CDR1 and CDR2 (germline): SGDLS, YYNGEE. Trimming stripped 0 bases from V and 0 bases from J, with 6 bases between. The CDR3 coding sequence is TGTGCCAGCAGCGTAGTTGCGGTGAACACTGAAGCTTTCTTT. Protein sequence: CASSVVAVNTEAFF. The entire variable domain, with the rest obtained from reference TRBV9 and TRBJ1-1, is as follows: DSGVTQTPKHLITATGQRVTLRCSPRSGDLSVYWYQQSLDQGLQFLIQYYNGEERAKGNILERFSAQQFPDLHSELNLSSLELGDSALYFCASSVVAVNTEAFFGQGTRLTVV.

The chain links TRBV2 to TRBJ1-5; TRBD1 might be the D (6 bases). CDR3 length equals 16 residues. Germline lookup yields CDR1 SNHLY and CDR2 FYNNEI. V shed 8 bases and J shed 6 bases, with 23 bases lying between them. CDR3 in amino acids: CASGDLSAGATQPQHF. The CDR3, as DNA: TGTGCCAGCGGAGACCTTAGCGCGGGGGCAACTCAGCCCCAGCATTTT.

The rearrangement joins TRBV27 to TRBJ2-1, with 8 nucleotides matching TRBD2. Germline lookup yields CDR1 MNHEY and CDR2 SMNVEV (reference sequence). There are 16 residues in the CDR3. Germline trimming cut 0 bases from V and 7 bases from J; bases unmatched to any gene: 8. CDR3 in amino acids: CASSLSSSGIGNEQFF. For the CDR3, the DNA is TGTGCCAGCAGTTTATCGAGTAGCGGGATCGGGAATGAGCAGTTCTTC.

V and J are TRBV6-2 or TRBV6-3 and TRBJ1-2; 7 bases match TRBD1. The CDR3 extends over 13 amino acids. V lost 5 bases, J lost 2 bases, and 2 bases stayed unmatched. Per germline, CDR1 MNHEY and CDR2 SVGEGT. CDR3 DNA sequence: TGTGCCAGCAGTGACAGGGTGAACTATGGCTACACCTTC. Protein product: CASSDRVNYGYTF.

The V gene is TRBV2, the J gene TRBJ2-7; TRBD1 aligns across 9 bases. J lost 2 bases, V lost 2 bases, and 1 base had no gene match. The germline CDR1 and CDR2 sequences are SNHLY and FYNNEI. The CDR3 extends over 14 amino acids. DNA of the CDR3: TGTGCCAGCAGTGAAAGGACAGGGGCCTACGAGCAGTACTTC. Its protein product is CASSERTGAYEQYF.

The chain couples TRBV7-9 to TRBJ1-1; D not resolved. The CDR3 extends over 14 amino acids. V gave up 1 base and J gave up 7 bases, with 13 bases separating them. Germline V gene data show CDR1 as SEHNR and CDR2 as FQNEAQ (reference sequence). CDR3 protein: CASSLVGSRGEAFF. CDR3 sequence (DNA): TGTGCCAGCAGCTTAGTAGGGAGTAGAGGTGAAGCTTTCTTT.

V usage is TRBV4-1 and J usage is TRBJ1-2; possibly TRBD1 for D (5 bases). V dropped 3 bases and J dropped 0 bases, with 8 bases sitting between them. The CDR3 totals 14 residues. Germline-derived CDR1 and CDR2 are MGHRA and YSYEKL. The CDR3 protein is CASSQLTANYGYTF. For the CDR3, the DNA is TGCGCCAGCAGCCAGCTGACAGCTAACTATGGCTACACCTTC.

The chain carries TRBV4-1 and TRBJ2-3; TRBD2 aligns across 8 bases. V gave up 5 bases and J gave up 3 bases; unmatched junction bases: 10. This CDR3 is built from 16 residues. Germline CDR1 is MGHRA and CDR2 is YSYEKL. The CDR3 coding sequence is TGCGCCAGCAGCTCGGAACGGGGGGGCCCTACAGATACGCAGTATTTT. It is translated as CASSSERGGPTDTQYF.

V usage is TRBV5-1 and J usage is TRBJ2-7; TRBD1 matches 7 bases. Germline V lookup: CDR1 SGHRS, CDR2 YFSETQ. The J segment lost 0 bases and the V segment lost 3 bases, leaving 6 bases of the junction unmatched. CDR3 size: 15 residues. CDR3 in amino acids: CASSSTGTASYEQYF. In nucleotides, the CDR3 is TGCGCCAGCAGCTCCACCGGGACAGCCTCCTACGAGCAGTACTTC.

V usage is TRBV11-3 and J usage is TRBJ2-7; D might be TRBD2 (5 bases). Germline V CDR1 and CDR2: SGHNT, YENEEA. Trimming removed 4 bases from V and 2 bases from J, with 9 bases in between. This CDR3 is 13 amino acids long. CDR3 sequence: CASSSRVPYEQYF. The DNA of the CDR3 is TGTGCCAGCAGCTCGAGGGTTCCCTACGAGCAGTACTTC.

J is TRBJ1-5 and V is TRBV7-2; D call uncertain. Trimming took off 2 bases at V and 4 bases at J, with 12 bases between the two ends. This CDR3 spans 15 amino acids. Per the germline V gene, CDR1 is SGHTA and CDR2 is FQGNSA. CDR3: CASSLMPLWNQPQHF. CDR3 coding DNA: TGTGCCAGCAGCTTAATGCCGCTGTGGAATCAGCCCCAGCATTTT.

This chain joins TRBV2 and TRBJ1-2, with D possibly matching TRBD1 (5 bases). The germline gives CDR1 SNHLY, CDR2 FYNNEI. The CDR3 length is 14 residues. Deletions cut 4 bases from V and 4 bases from J, with 13 bases between. The CDR3 is CASSGSRVGYGYTF. The CDR3 DNA reads as TGTGCCAGCAGTGGTAGCAGGGTCGGCTATGGCTACACCTTC.

The gene calls are TRBV30 and TRBJ1-5; D remains ambiguous. The germline V and J ends were trimmed by 3 bases and 3 bases, with 15 bases remaining between them. The CDR3 runs 15 residues. Looked up from germline, CDR1 is GTSNPN and CDR2 is SVGIG (reference sequence). The CDR3: CAWSAGLSINQPQHF. For the CDR3, the DNA is TGTGCCTGGAGCGCCGGGCTGTCGATCAATCAGCCCCAGCATTTT.

The chain recombines TRBV7-3 with TRBJ1-1; a weak D match, TRBD1 (6 bases). Per germline, CDR1 SGHTA and CDR2 FQGTGA. The CDR3 extends over 15 amino acids. The V gene lost 1 base and the J gene lost 6 bases, with 15 bases spanning the gap. CDR3 DNA: TGTGCCAGCAGCTTAAGAAGGGGGGGAATGGCTGAAGCTTTCTTT. Its protein is CASSLRRGGMAEAFF.

The chain joins TRBV14 to TRBJ2-6; D may match TRBD1 or TRBD2 (6 bases each). The germline CDR1 and CDR2 sequences are SGHDN and FVKESK. The CDR3 contains 16 residues. V lost 0 bases to trimming and J lost 3 bases, with 9 bases between them. DNA of the CDR3: TGTGCCAGCAGCCAAGATGGGGGGCTTGGGGCCAACGTCCTGACTTTC. This gives the protein CASSQDGGLGANVLTF.

This rearrangement joins TRBV9 to TRBJ2-1; a weak D match, TRBD2 (6 bases). The CDR3 covers 17 residues. CDR1 SGDLS and CDR2 YYNGEE come from the germline V gene. V dropped 4 bases and J dropped 4 bases, with 21 bases sitting between them. CDR3 in DNA: TGTGCCAGCAGCCCTCGATTTAGGGGAGGCCATTACAATGAGCAGTTCTTC. Protein: CASSPRFRGGHYNEQFF.

V gene TRBV6-5 combines with J gene TRBJ2-3, with no clear D. Germline V CDR1 and CDR2: MNHEY, SVGAGI. The V gene lost 0 bases and the J gene lost 2 bases, with 12 bases spanning the gap. The length of the CDR3 is 16 residues. In DNA, the CDR3 is TGTGCCAGCAGTTACTCGCCTAGATCAAACACAGATACGCAGTATTTT. Protein: CASSYSPRSNTDTQYF.

The rearrangement links TRBV5-1 to TRBJ2-2; TRBD2 is a possible D gene (6 bases). The CDR3 has 14 amino acids. Trimming cost V 3 bases and J 4 bases, with 10 bases left between them. Germline V gene lookup returns CDR1 SGHRS and CDR2 YFSETQ. CDR3 sequence (DNA): TGCGCCAGCAGCTGGGACGGGGGCACCGGGGAGCTGTTTTTT. Amino acid sequence: CASSWDGGTGELFF.

The chain carries TRBV2 and TRBJ1-3; D might be TRBD1 (6 bases). The CDR3 totals 14 residues. Per germline, CDR1 SNHLY and CDR2 FYNNEI. V was pared by 8 bases and J by 4 bases, with 15 bases between. The CDR3 here is CASLQGTAGNTIYF. As DNA, the CDR3 is TGTGCCAGCCTACAGGGTACGGCAGGAAACACCATATATTTT.

This rearrangement joins TRBV19 to TRBJ1-1, with D possibly matching TRBD1 (5 bases). V lost 2 bases and J 1 base, leaving 8 bases between the germline ends. Germline CDR1 reads LNHDA; CDR2 reads SQIVND (reference sequence). The CDR3 runs 14 residues. The CDR3 bases are TGTGCCAGTAGTATAAGGACACAGAACACTGAAGCTTTCTTT. Protein sequence: CASSIRTQNTEAFF.

The count of this clone is one. The chain links TRBV11-1 to TRBJ2-7; D ambiguous. This CDR3 has 12 amino acids. In germline, CDR1 is SGHAT, CDR2 FQDESV (reference sequence). V gave up 2 bases and J gave up 5 bases, with 7 bases separating them. CDR3 sequence: CASSLNEDEQYF. As DNA, the CDR3 is TGTGCCAGCAGCTTAAATGAAGACGAGCAGTACTTC. The entire variable domain, with the rest obtained from reference TRBV11-1 and TRBJ2-7, is as follows: EAEVAQSPRYKITEKSQAVAFWCDPISGHATLYWYRQILGQGPELLVQFQDESVVDDSQLPKDRFSAERLKGVDSTLKIQPAELGDSAMYLCASSLNEDEQYFGPGTRLTVT.

The CDR3: CAWSQGYEQYF. CDR3 nucleotide sequence: TGTGCCTGGAGCCAGGGCTACGAGCAGTACTTC. The chain recombines TRBV30 with TRBJ2-7; tentative D call: TRBD1 (5 bases). Germline CDR1 is GTSNPN and CDR2 is SVGIG (reference sequence). This CDR3 contains 11 residues. V lost 3 bases to trimming and J lost 3 bases, with 6 bases between them.

As to this clone: This sample includes further DNA sequences coding for the same CDR3. The V gene is TRBV18, the J gene TRBJ2-3; D is undetermined. Deletions cut 0 bases from V and 0 bases from J, with 7 bases between. CDR3 length equals 15 residues. From germline, CDR1 is KGHSH and CDR2 LQKENI. The CDR3 reads CASSPPSRSTDTQYF. The DNA of the CDR3 is TGTGCCAGCTCACCACCGTCGCGGAGCACAGATACGCAGTATTTT.

The J gene is TRBJ2-3, the V gene TRBV5-5; 11 bases are shared with TRBD2. The length of the CDR3 is 16 residues. The V gene end was trimmed by 4 bases and the J gene end by 0 bases; junction bases not matched to a gene: 4. Germline values: CDR1 SGHKS, CDR2 YYEKEE (reference sequence). DNA of the CDR3: TGTGCCAGCAGCCCGGGACTAGCGGTCAGCACAGATACGCAGTATTTT. Its protein product is CASSPGLAVSTDTQYF.

The sample holds one count of this clone. CDR3 residues: CASSLNREAFF. CDR3 in DNA: TGTGCCAGCAGCCTAAACAGGGAAGCTTTCTTT. The J gene is TRBJ1-1, the V gene TRBV11-2; the D gene is possibly TRBD1 (5 bases). V lost 5 bases to trimming and J lost 8 bases, with 9 bases between them. The CDR3 covers 11 residues. The germline gives CDR1 SGHAT, CDR2 FQNNGV.